These 14 T cell receptor beta chains share one sample of origin, sequenced in a study of T-cell reconstitution after alpha-beta-depleted transplantation in children. TCRbeta library preparation incorporated unique molecular identifiers. TCRdb fed the PCR reads into MiXCR, producing one record per CDR3 protein. The data show about a million distinct CDR3 sequences, roughly 29% seen once. The sequences come from PBMCs, mostly from graft donor cells, collected 360 days after TCRalphabeta/CD19-depleted stem cell transplant. The receptor set was obtained from a boy under three years old who had a stem cell transplant for SCID, so the T cells may come from the graft donor.

This clonotype was observed a few times. The chain links TRBV5-1 to TRBJ2-5, with 8 bases fitting TRBD1. Germline V gives CDR1 SGHRS, CDR2 YFSETQ. The CDR3 is 14 amino acids. J lost 5 bases, V lost 3 bases, and 6 bases had no gene match. For the CDR3, the DNA is TGCGCCAGCAGCTGGCAGGGGGCGCGGGAGACCCAGTACTTC. Translated, it gives CASSWQGARETQYF. The full variable domain, with the rest looked up from reference TRBV5-1 and TRBJ2-5, is KAGVTQTPRYLIKTRGQQVTLSCSPISGHRSVSWYQQTPGQGLQFLFEYFSETQRNKGNFPGRFSGRQFSNSRSEMNVSTLELGDSALYLCASSWQGARETQYFGPGTRLLVL.

The chain joins TRBV7-3 to TRBJ1-1; perhaps TRBD1 as D (5 bases). V was pared by 0 bases and J by 1 base, with 9 bases between. The CDR3 contains 15 residues. Germline values: CDR1 SGHTA, CDR2 FQGTGA. The chain's CDR3 is CASSLTGGKNTEAFF. In DNA, the CDR3 is TGTGCCAGCAGCTTAACTGGGGGGAAGAACACTGAAGCTTTCTTT.

In its sample, this clonotype was seen many times. This chain joins TRBV30 and TRBJ2-3; maybe TRBD2 (6 bases). The germline gives CDR1 GTSNPN, CDR2 SVGIG (reference sequence). The CDR3 sequence is 12 residues long. V lost 4 bases, J lost 1 base, and 6 bases lay in between. CDR3 amino acids: CAWTSGTDTQYF. In DNA, the CDR3 is TGTGCCTGGACTAGCGGCACAGATACGCAGTATTTT.

There are a few counts of this clonotype. CDR3 nucleotide sequence: TGTGCCAGCAGTTTAATCCCAGGGGATTCACCCCTCCACTTT. Amino acid sequence: CASSLIPGDSPLHF. V is TRBV28 and J is TRBJ1-6; tentatively, D is TRBD1 (6 bases). Trimming took 2 bases from V and 8 from J, leaving 10 bases between them. This CDR3 region has 14 residues. Looked up from germline, CDR1 is MDHEN and CDR2 is SYDVKM. Together with reference TRBV28 and TRBJ1-6, the CDR3 gives the full variable domain: DVKVTQSSRYLVKRTGEKVFLECVQDMDHENMFWYRQDPGLGLRLIYFSYDVKMKEKGDIPEGYSVSREKKERFSLILESASTNQTSMYLCASSLIPGDSPLHFGNGTRLTVT.

This clonotype was detected ten times or more. V is TRBV5-1 and J is TRBJ2-1; 13 bases fit TRBD2. Germline CDR1 is SGHRS and CDR2 is YFSETQ. After removal of 2 bases from V and 4 bases from J, the junction contained 3 bases not matched to a gene. The length of the CDR3 is 16 residues. The CDR3 protein is CASSLLAGGSYNEQFF. The CDR3 DNA is TGCGCCAGCAGCTTACTAGCGGGGGGGTCTTACAATGAGCAGTTCTTC.

The chain links TRBV29-1 to TRBJ2-7, with D uncertain. The germline V gene has CDR1 SQVTM and CDR2 ANQGSEA. Between the trimmed V and J ends, which lost 4 bases and 5 bases, there was a span of 15 bases. The CDR3 loop spans 13 amino acids. In nucleotides, the CDR3 is TGCAGCGTTGTGGGCCTCGTAGCCCACGAGCAGTACTTC. It yields the protein CSVVGLVAHEQYF.

The rearrangement links TRBV4-2 to TRBJ2-2; 14 bases fit TRBD2. The CDR3 sequence is 16 residues long. The J segment lost 6 bases and the V segment lost 4 bases, leaving 4 bases of the junction unmatched. CDR1 is LGHNA, CDR2 YNFKEQ, per germline. CDR3 bases: TGTGCCAGCAGCCGGGGACTAGCGGGGGTAGCCGGGGAGCTGTTTTTT. It is translated as CASSRGLAGVAGELFF.

V gene TRBV6-6 combines with J gene TRBJ2-3; the match to TRBD1 covers 8 bases. The CDR3 has 13 residues. V trimming: 2 bases; J trimming: 6 bases; junction bases outside the gene matches: 1. Germline CDR1 and CDR2: MNHNY and SVGAGI (reference sequence). CDR3 DNA sequence: TGTGCCAGCAGTTACAGGGACAGGGATACGCAGTATTTT. Its translation is CASSYRDRDTQYF.

The chain is built from TRBV12-3 or TRBV12-4 and TRBJ2-6; 9 bases align to TRBD1. The V segment lost 5 bases and the J segment 0 bases; nucleotides outside the gene matches: 11. The CDR3 is 19 residues long. The CDR3: CASSPTSGTGLSGANVLTF. CDR3 nucleotides: TGTGCCAGCAGTCCCACGTCCGGGACAGGGCTCTCTGGGGCCAACGTCCTGACTTTC.

The V and J genes are TRBV7-2 and TRBJ2-5; D tentatively fits TRBD1 or TRBD2 (8 bases each). The CDR3 is 16 residues long. V was pared by 5 bases and J by 4 bases, with 20 bases between. Germline CDR1 reads SGHTA; CDR2 reads FQGNSA. CDR3 DNA: TGTGCCAGCAGCCTCAGGGGGCGGGGGGCCATAGAGACCCAGTACTTC. It is translated as CASSLRGRGAIETQYF.

The V gene is TRBV6-2 or TRBV6-3, the J gene TRBJ2-7; tentative D call: TRBD1 (6 bases). Germline V gene data show CDR1 as MNHEY and CDR2 as SVGEGT. Deletions cut 8 bases from V and 7 bases from J, with 24 bases between. The CDR3 spans 15 residues. CDR3 residues: CASPRYSTGSREQYF. DNA of the CDR3: TGTGCCAGCCCCCGGTACTCGACAGGCTCAAGGGAGCAGTACTTC.

This clonotype was picked up a small number of times. V usage is TRBV24-1 and J usage is TRBJ2-2, with 7 bases aligning to TRBD1. There are 18 residues in the CDR3. Germline values: CDR1 KGHDR, CDR2 SFDVKD. The V and J ends lost 12 bases and 5 bases, in that order; junction bases with no gene match: 23. CDR3 DNA sequence: TGTGCCGCCGCCGGGACAGCTAATACCCTTCACGAAACCGGGGAGCTGTTTTTT. Translation gives CAAAGTANTLHETGELFF.

The chain recombines TRBV4-1 with TRBJ1-1, with unresolved D. Trimming took 4 bases from V and 6 from J, leaving 12 bases between them. The CDR3 has 13 residues. Germline V lookup: CDR1 MGHRA, CDR2 YSYEKL. In DNA form, the CDR3 reads TGCGCCAGCAGCCCGGTCCCTGGGGCTGAAGCTTTCTTT. This encodes CASSPVPGAEAFF.

This clonotype was detected a few times. The V and J genes are TRBV5-6 and TRBJ2-1, with 9 bases lining up with TRBD1. Germline values: CDR1 SGHDT, CDR2 YYEEEE. V lost 3 bases and J lost 9; bases outside the gene matches: 1. The CDR3 runs to 12 residues. This CDR3 is CASSWTGAEQFF. The CDR3, as DNA: TGTGCCAGCAGCTGGACAGGGGCTGAGCAGTTCTTC.